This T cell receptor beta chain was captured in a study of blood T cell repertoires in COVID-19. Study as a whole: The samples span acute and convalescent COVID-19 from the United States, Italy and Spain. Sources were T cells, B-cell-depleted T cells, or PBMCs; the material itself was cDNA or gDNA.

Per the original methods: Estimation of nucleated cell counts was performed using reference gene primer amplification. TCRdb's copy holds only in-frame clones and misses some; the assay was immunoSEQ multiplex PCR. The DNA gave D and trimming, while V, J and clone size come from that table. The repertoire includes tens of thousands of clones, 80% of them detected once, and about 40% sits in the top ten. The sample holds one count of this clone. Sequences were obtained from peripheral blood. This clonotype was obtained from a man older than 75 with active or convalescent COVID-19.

In nucleotides, the CDR3 is TGTGCCAGCAGCGGTCATTTGGAGGTAGCGGGAGGAGATGAGCAGTTCTTC. Translated, it gives CASSGHLEVAGGDEQFF. V is TRBV2 and J is TRBJ2-1, with 10 nucleotides matching TRBD2. This CDR3 is 17 amino acids long. V lost 6 bases and J lost 8; bases outside the gene matches: 16. Germline CDR1 is SNHLY and CDR2 is FYNNEI.